This TCR beta chain stems from a study of cytotoxic CD8 clonotypes in ibrutinib-treated CLL. Study overall: On average, over 90,000 productive rearrangements and around 250,000 productive templates per sample. Broader study findings: Baseline levels were approached again at progression, after clonality had risen at ibrutinib response.

PBMCs that had been cryopreserved were the source of 2 to 2.5 micrograms of genomic DNA for TCR beta libraries. The CDR3 sequence is 13 residues long. Per the germline V gene, CDR1 is LGHNA and CDR2 is YNFKEQ. V was pared by 2 bases and J by 8 bases, with 12 bases between. Depth targeted 1 in 200,000 to 1 in 1 million T cells, averaging roughly 9.7x coverage per clonotype. Assay used: immunoSEQ multiplex PCR; TCRdb lists only in-frame clones, some missing. This table has about 140,000 clones, 70% to 80% appearing once. As concerns this clone: As yet, its antigen is unknown.

Here the sequenced sample was PBMCs, taken after 12 months of ibrutinib treatment. The receptor's source is a human donor with chronic lymphocytic leukemia. The chain links TRBV4-2 to TRBJ1-1; a weak D match, TRBD1 (5 bases). The CDR3 DNA sequence: TGTGCCAGCAGCCAAAAAGAACAGGTAGAAGCTTTCTTT. Its protein is CASSQKEQVEAFF.